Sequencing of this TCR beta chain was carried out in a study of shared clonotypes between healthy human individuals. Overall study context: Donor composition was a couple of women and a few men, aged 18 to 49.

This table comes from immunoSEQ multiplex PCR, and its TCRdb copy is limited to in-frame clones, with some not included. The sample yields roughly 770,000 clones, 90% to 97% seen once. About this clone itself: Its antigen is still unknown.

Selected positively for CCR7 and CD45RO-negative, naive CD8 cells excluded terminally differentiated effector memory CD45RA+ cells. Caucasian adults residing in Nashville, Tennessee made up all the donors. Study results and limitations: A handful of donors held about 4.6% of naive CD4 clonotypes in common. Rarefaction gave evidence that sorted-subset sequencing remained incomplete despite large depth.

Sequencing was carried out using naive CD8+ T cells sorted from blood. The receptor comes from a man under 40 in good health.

CDR3 sequence reads: CASTRSGTVAPGELFF. The CDR3 region has the DNA TGTGCCAGCACCCGTTCCGGGACAGTGGCCCCCGGGGAGCTGTTTTTT. The V gene is TRBV13, the J gene TRBJ2-2; 7 bases are a match to TRBD1. The CDR3 is 16 residues long. The V and J ends lost 7 bases and 6 bases, in that order; junction bases with no gene match: 14. Germline values: CDR1 PRHDT, CDR2 FYEKMQ (reference sequence).